Given below is one T cell receptor beta chain in context. Its target is unknown. Pooled in the analysis were second doses at about 4 or about 12 weeks. The entry originates in a study of T cell responses to AZD1222 COVID-19 vaccine. Regarding the study as a whole: Donors were largely white British and mainly female; clonal diversity was possibly underestimated. Just a handful of people given AZD1222 tested seropositive at baseline.

The repertoire was sequenced with immunoSEQ multiplex PCR; TCRdb's copy has only in-frame clones and lacks some. The sample lists about 81,000 clones, less than 95% occurring once. Trimming cost V 4 bases and J 6 bases; bases outside gene matches: 5. The CDR3 extends over 15 amino acids. Germline V gene lookup returns CDR1 SGHRS and CDR2 YFSETQ. This TCR derives from an adult who received the AZD1222 COVID-19 vaccine. The rearrangement joins TRBV5-1 to TRBJ1-6, with TRBD1 identical over 9 bases. The sample was peripheral blood, taken 28 days after the second AZD1222 dose. CDR3 nucleotides: TGCGCCAGCAGCAGAACAGGGGGCGGTAATTCACCCCTCCACTTT. It encodes CASSRTGGGNSPLHF. Supplemented by reference TRBV5-1 and TRBJ1-6, the full variable domain reads KAGVTQTPRYLIKTRGQQVTLSCSPISGHRSVSWYQQTPGQGLQFLFEYFSETQRNKGNFPGRFSGRQFSNSRSEMNVSTLELGDSALYLCASSRTGGGNSPLHFGNGTRLTVT.